These T cell receptor beta chains were read from a single sample in a study of control samples from healthy donors and cancer patients. The data were produced by immunoSEQ multiplex PCR, yet TCRdb's version contains in-frame clones alone and is incomplete. Of around 150,000 clones listed, about 90% are singletons. The specimen sequenced was blood. Receptors were obtained from a man aged 18 to 29 in good health. CDR3s include the opening cysteine and the closing phenylalanine or tryptophan. Clone size, where shown, is once, few, many, or a class for clones that have expanded.

CDR3 | V | size | length | J
CASSLLSDTEAFF | TRBV5-1 | few | 13 | TRBJ1-1
CASSFRGGKDGYTF | TRBV6-5 | . | 14 | TRBJ1-2
CASSFRADEQYF | TRBV7-7 | . | 12 | TRBJ2-7
CASSYSTTTSGADTQYF | TRBV6-2/TRBV6-3 | . | 17 | TRBJ2-3
CAIRLAGPRGGANVLTF | TRBV2 | . | 17 | TRBJ2-6
CASSPGTDYEQYF | TRBV7-9 | . | 13 | TRBJ2-7
CASSGSQGGAFF | TRBV5-1 | . | 12 | TRBJ1-1
CASSTPSAGAGGANVLTF | TRBV7-8 | . | 18 | TRBJ2-6
CASSPTLGGGREYNNSPLHF | TRBV27 | . | 20 | TRBJ1-6
CASSPPSGAFGAQYF | TRBV18 | once | 15 | TRBJ2-5
CASSTTGASYGYTF | TRBV19 | . | 14 | TRBJ1-2
CASSPTRGFTEAFF | TRBV14 | . | 14 | TRBJ1-1
CASSRDGRGQGYTF | TRBV6-1 | . | 14 | TRBJ1-2
CASSQDGGAGNTIYF | TRBV4-3 | . | 15 | TRBJ1-3
CASSTAGGDQPQHF | TRBV19 | few | 14 | TRBJ1-5
CASSSSGTLNTEAFF | TRBV27 | . | 15 | TRBJ1-1
CASSSGQGYTGELFF | TRBV6-5 | . | 15 | TRBJ2-2
CASSFGGSHEKLFF | TRBV5-1 | . | 14 | TRBJ1-4
CASSLTELQGASTEAFF | TRBV27 | . | 17 | TRBJ1-1
CASSLYSGTEAFF | TRBV7-9 | . | 13 | TRBJ1-1
CASSLIASPLHF | TRBV7-8 | few | 12 | TRBJ1-6
CASSRLKGVQTSPLHF | TRBV4-1 | . | 16 | TRBJ1-6
CASSRDATYEQYF | TRBV12-3/TRBV12-4 | . | 13 | TRBJ2-7
CASSRHTDTQYF | TRBV3-1/TRBV3-2 | . | 12 | TRBJ2-3
CATSSHRANYGYTF | TRBV15 | once | 14 | TRBJ1-2
CATSREATGAAVQPQHF | TRBV15 | . | 17 | TRBJ1-5
CAWSDPNENTEAFF | TRBV30 | . | 14 | TRBJ1-1
CASSLGQGFGEQYF | TRBV5-4 | . | 14 | TRBJ2-7
CASSGGWTLMTEAFF | TRBV3-1/TRBV3-2 | . | 15 | TRBJ1-1
CASSPPGGGTDTQYF | TRBV18 | . | 15 | TRBJ2-3
CASSFMTDSYNEQFF | TRBV28 | . | 15 | TRBJ2-1
CASSEGANTEAFF | TRBV6-4 | medium-sized | 13 | TRBJ1-1
CASSQWQDLGNEQFF | TRBV14 | . | 15 | TRBJ2-1
CASSSETGRVGNEQFF | TRBV5-1 | . | 16 | TRBJ2-1
CASNDRVVETQYF | TRBV5-1 | . | 13 | TRBJ2-5
CASRMGRTHTEAFF | TRBV6-5 | . | 14 | TRBJ1-1
CASSESHQETQYF | TRBV2 | . | 13 | TRBJ2-5
CASSQGRPGGYTF | TRBV4-3 | . | 13 | TRBJ1-2
CASSQWQGGNTEAFF | TRBV4-3 | . | 15 | TRBJ1-1
CASSYSMTAYEQYF | TRBV6-5 | . | 14 | TRBJ2-7
CASSLTGSQETQYF | TRBV5-1 | few | 14 | TRBJ2-5
CASSLDRGTTGELFF | TRBV2 | . | 15 | TRBJ2-2
CASSLGDRGPAESGNTIYF | TRBV5-4 | . | 19 | TRBJ1-3
CASSLEVGASSYNEQFF | TRBV7-2 | . | 17 | TRBJ2-1
CASSQPLAGGYEQYF | TRBV6-2/TRBV6-3 | . | 15 | TRBJ2-7
CASSLLSGQGGTGELFF | TRBV27 | . | 17 | TRBJ2-2
CASSPPTGGTYNEQFF | TRBV18 | . | 16 | TRBJ2-1
CASSASSGDSPLHF | TRBV2 | . | 14 | TRBJ1-6
CATTLADTQYF | TRBV28 | . | 11 | TRBJ2-3
CASSIGPDNEQFF | TRBV19 | . | 13 | TRBJ2-1
CASSFRLAEKYNEQFF | TRBV6-6 | . | 16 | TRBJ2-1
CASSLVAGGSGNTIYF | TRBV5-1 | . | 16 | TRBJ1-3
CASSPGTGQAFF | TRBV7-8 | . | 12 | TRBJ1-1
CASSQASSYEQYF | TRBV6-5 | . | 13 | TRBJ2-7
CASSFGGYNEQFF | TRBV27 | once | 13 | TRBJ2-1
CASSDWGARTQYF | TRBV6-1 | . | 13 | TRBJ2-5
CACSSVFPGNTEAFF | TRBV30 | many | 15 | TRBJ1-1